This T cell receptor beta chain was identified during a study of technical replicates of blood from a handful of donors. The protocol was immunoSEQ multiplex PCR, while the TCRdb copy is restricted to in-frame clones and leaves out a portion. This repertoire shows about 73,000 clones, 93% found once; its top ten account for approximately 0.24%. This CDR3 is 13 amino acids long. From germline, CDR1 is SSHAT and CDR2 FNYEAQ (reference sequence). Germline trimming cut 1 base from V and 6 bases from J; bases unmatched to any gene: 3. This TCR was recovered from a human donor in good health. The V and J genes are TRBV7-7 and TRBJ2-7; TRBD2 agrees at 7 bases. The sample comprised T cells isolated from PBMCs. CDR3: CASSLVPGGEQYF. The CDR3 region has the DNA TGTGCCAGCAGCTTAGTTCCGGGGGGCGAGCAGTACTTC.